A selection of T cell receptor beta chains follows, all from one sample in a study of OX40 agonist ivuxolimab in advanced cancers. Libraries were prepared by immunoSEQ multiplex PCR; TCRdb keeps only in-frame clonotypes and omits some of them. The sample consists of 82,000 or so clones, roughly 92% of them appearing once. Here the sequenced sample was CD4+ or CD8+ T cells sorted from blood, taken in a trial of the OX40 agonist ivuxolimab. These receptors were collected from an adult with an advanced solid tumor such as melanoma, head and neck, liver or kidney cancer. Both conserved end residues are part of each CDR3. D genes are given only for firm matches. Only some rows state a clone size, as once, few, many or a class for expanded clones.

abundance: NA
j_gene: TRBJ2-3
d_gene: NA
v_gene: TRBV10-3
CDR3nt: TGTGCCATCAGGCCCGGATCTAGCACAGATACGCAGTATTTT
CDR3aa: CAIRPGSSTDTQYF

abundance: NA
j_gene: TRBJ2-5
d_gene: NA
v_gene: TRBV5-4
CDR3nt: TGTGCCAGCAGCTTGGCCTGGGGATCAAGGAGGGAGACCCAGTACTTC
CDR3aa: CASSLAWGSRRETQYF

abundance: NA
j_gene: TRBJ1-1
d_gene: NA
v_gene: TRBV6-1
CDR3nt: TGTGCCAGCAGTGAAGCGGGGAGGTTTGCTGAAGCTTTCTTT
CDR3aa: CASSEAGRFAEAFF

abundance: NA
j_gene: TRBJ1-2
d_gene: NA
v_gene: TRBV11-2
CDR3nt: TGTGCCAGCAGCTTCCAGGGAGGCTATGGCTACACCTTC
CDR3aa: CASSFQGGYGYTF

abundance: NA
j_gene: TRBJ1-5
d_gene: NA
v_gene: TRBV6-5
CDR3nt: TGTGCCAGCAGTTACGATCAGGGACCCAATCAGCCCCAGCATTTT
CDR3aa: CASSYDQGPNQPQHF

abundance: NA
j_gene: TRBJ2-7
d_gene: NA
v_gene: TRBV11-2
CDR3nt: TGTGCCAGCAGCCCACAGAGCTCCTACGAGCAGTACTTC
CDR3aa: CASSPQSSYEQYF

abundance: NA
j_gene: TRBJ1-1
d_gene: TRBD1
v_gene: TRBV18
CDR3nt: TGTGCCAGCTCACGCGACAGGGGGCGGAACACTGAAGCTTTCTTT
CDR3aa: CASSRDRGRNTEAFF

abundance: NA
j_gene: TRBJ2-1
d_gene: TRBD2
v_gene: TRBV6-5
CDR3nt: TGTGCCAGCACGCCCCCTAGCGGCAGTGAGCAGTTCTTC
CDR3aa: CASTPPSGSEQFF

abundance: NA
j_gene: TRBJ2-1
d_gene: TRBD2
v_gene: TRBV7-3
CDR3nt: TGTGCCAGCAGCTCTTCTGGGAGGGTAGGTGAGCAGTTCTTC
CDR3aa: CASSSSGRVGEQFF

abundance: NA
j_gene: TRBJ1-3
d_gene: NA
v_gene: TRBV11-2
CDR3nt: TGTGCCAGCGGGACTGGAAACACCATATATTTT
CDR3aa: CASGTGNTIYF

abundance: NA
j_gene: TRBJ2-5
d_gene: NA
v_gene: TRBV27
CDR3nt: TGTGCCAGCAGTTTAAGATGGGGAGCGATTGGAGAGACCCAGTACTTC
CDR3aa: CASSLRWGAIGETQYF

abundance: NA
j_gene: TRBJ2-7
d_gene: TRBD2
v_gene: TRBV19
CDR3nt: TGTGCCAGTAGTATATTAGCGGGAGTTGGCGAGCAGTACTTC
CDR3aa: CASSILAGVGEQYF

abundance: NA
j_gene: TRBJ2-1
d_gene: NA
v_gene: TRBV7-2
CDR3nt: TGTGCCAGCAGCTCTAGCGCGAGCTCCTACAATGAGCAGTTCTTC
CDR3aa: CASSSSASSYNEQFF

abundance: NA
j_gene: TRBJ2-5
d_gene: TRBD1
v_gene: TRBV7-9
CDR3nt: TGTGCCAGCAGCTTTCAGACAGGGGGCCACCAAGAGACCCAGTACTTC
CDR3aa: CASSFQTGGHQETQYF

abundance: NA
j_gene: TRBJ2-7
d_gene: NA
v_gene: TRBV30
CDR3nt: TGTGCCTGGAACAAGGAGACGGGGGAGCAGTACTTC
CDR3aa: CAWNKETGEQYF

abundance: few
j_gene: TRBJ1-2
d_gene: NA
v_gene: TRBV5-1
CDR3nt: TGCGCCAGCAGCTCGGGATCTCCTAACTATGGCTACACCTTC
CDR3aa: CASSSGSPNYGYTF

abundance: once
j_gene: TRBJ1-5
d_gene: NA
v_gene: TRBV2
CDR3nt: TGTGCCAGCGTAGGGGATCATAGCAATCAGCCCCAGCATTTT
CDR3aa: CASVGDHSNQPQHF

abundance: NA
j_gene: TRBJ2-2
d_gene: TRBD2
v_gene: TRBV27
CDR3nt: TGTGCCAGCAGTCAACAACTAGCGGGGGGGCCCGGGGAGCTGTTTTTT
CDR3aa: CASSQQLAGGPGELFF

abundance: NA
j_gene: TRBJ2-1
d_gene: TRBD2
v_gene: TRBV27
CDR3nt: TGTGCCAGCAGTTCCGGGACTAGCGGGAGGGCCCCCACTGAGCAGTTCTTC
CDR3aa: CASSSGTSGRAPTEQFF

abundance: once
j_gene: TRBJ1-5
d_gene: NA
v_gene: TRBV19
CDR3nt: TGTGCCAGTAGTACATCCGGGGGCGAACGGCAGCCCCAGCATTTT
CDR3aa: CASSTSGGERQPQHF

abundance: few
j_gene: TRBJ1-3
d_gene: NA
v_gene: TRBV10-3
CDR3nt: TGTGCCATCAGTGAGTCTAGGGCGGCCCAGGGATACACCATATATTTT
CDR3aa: CAISESRAAQGYTIYF

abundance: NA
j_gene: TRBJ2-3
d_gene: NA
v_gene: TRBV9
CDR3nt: TGTGCCAGCAGCATCCTGGGACGGACCACAGATACGCAGTATTTT
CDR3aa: CASSILGRTTDTQYF

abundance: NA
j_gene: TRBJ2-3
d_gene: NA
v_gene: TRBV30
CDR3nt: TGTGCCTGGACCTCCGGGAGCACAGATACGCAGTATTTT
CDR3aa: CAWTSGSTDTQYF

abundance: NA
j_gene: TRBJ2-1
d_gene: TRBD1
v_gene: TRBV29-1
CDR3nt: TGCAGCGTGGACAGGGGCCCCTACAATGAGCAGTTCTTC
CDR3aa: CSVDRGPYNEQFF

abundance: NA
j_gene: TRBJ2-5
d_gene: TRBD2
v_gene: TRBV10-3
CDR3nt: TGTGCCATCAGTGAAAGTGCCGGGAGGGCCCAGTTAATGTACTTC
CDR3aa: CAISESAGRAQLMYF

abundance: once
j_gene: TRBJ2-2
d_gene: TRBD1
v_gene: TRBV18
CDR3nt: TGTGCCAGCTCACCAAGGACAGGGGGAGACACCGGGGAGCTGTTTTTT
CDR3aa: CASSPRTGGDTGELFF

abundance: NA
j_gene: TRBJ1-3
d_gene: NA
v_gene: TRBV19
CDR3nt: TGTGCCAGTACAAACGGAAACACCATATATTTT
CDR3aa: CASTNGNTIYF

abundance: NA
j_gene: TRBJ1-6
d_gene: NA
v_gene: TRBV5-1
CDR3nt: TGCGCCAGCAGCTTGAATGAGTCACCCCTCCACTTT
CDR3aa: CASSLNESPLHF

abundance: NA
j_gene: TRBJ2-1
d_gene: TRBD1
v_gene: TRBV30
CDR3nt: TGTGCCTGGGGCCGGGACAGGGTCTACAATGAGCAGTTCTTC
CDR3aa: CAWGRDRVYNEQFF

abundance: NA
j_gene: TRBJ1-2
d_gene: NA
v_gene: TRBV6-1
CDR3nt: TGTGCCAGATCGGCGGGCTACACCTTC
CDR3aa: CARSAGYTF

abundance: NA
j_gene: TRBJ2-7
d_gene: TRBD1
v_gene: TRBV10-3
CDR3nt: TGTGCCATCAGCAGACAGGGCGGCGAGCAGTACTTC
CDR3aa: CAISRQGGEQYF

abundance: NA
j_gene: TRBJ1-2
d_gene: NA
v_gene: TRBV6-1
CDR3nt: TGTACCCTGGAGCATAACTATGGCTACACCTTC
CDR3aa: CTLEHNYGYTF

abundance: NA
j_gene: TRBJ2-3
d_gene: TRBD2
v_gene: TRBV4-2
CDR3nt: TGTGCCAGCAGCCAAGGACTAGCGGGGGGAGCAAATTGGGCAGATACGCAGTATTTT
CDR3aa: CASSQGLAGGANWADTQYF

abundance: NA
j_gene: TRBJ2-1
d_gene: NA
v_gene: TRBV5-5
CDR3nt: TGTGCCAGCAGCTTGGGCAGGGGAGGGTACAATGAGCAGTTCTTC
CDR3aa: CASSLGRGGYNEQFF

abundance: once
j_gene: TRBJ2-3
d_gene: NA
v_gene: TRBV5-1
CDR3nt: TGCGCCAGCAGCTTGGCCCACATCACAGATACGCAGTATTTT
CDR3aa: CASSLAHITDTQYF

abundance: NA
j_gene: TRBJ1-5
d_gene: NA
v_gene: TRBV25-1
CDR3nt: TGTGCCAGCAGTGAATATAACAGCAATCAGCCCCAGCATTTT
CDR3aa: CASSEYNSNQPQHF

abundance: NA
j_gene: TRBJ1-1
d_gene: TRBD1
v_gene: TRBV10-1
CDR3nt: TGCGCCAGCAGTGACCCGGGACAGCCGAACACTGAAGCTTTCTTT
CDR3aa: CASSDPGQPNTEAFF

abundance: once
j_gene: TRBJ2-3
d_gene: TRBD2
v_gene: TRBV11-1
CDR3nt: TGTGCCAGCAGCCTCCAACAGACTAGCGGCTACACAGATACGCAGTATTTT
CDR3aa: CASSLQQTSGYTDTQYF

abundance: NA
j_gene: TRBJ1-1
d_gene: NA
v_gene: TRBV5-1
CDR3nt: TGCGCCAGCAGCTCCGACGGACCGAACACTGAAGCTTTCTTT
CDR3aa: CASSSDGPNTEAFF

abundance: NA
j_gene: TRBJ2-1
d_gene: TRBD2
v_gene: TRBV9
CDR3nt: TGTGCCAGCAGCGTAGAGGATAGCGGGTGGAATGAGCAGTTCTTC
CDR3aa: CASSVEDSGWNEQFF

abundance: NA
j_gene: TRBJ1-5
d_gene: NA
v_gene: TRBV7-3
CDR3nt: TGTGCCAGCAGTTTCGGGACGGCTTATAGCAATCAGCCCCAGCATTTT
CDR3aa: CASSFGTAYSNQPQHF

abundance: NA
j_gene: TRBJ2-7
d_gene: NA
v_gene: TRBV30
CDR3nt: TGTGCCTGGAGTAGAGATCCCCCCTACGAGCAGTACTTC
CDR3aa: CAWSRDPPYEQYF

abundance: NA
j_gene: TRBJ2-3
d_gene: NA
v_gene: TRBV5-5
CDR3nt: TGTGCCAGCAGCCCCCCTAGCCACACAGATACGCAGTATTTT
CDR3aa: CASSPPSHTDTQYF

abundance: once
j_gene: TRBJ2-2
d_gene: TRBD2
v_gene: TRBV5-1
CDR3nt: TGCGCCAGCAGACAAACCTCCGGGACTAGCTTAGGGGAGCTGTTTTTT
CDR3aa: CASRQTSGTSLGELFF

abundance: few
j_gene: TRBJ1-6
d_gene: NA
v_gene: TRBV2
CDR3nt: TGTGCCAGCAAGCCCAGTCGGAATTCACCCCTCCACTTT
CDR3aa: CASKPSRNSPLHF

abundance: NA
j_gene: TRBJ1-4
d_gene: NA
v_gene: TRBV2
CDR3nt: TGTGCCAGCAGTGGAGGTGCAACTAATGAAAAACTGTTTTTT
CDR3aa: CASSGGATNEKLFF

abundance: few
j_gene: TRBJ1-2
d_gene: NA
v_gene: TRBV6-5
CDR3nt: TGTGCCAGCAGTTACACGGGTCCCGAGGGCTATGGCTACACCTTC
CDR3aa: CASSYTGPEGYGYTF

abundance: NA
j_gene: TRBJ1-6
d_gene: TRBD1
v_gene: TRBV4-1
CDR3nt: TGCGCCAGCAGCCAATCTGGGACAGGGGGCGGATCACCCCTCCACTTT
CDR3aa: CASSQSGTGGGSPLHF

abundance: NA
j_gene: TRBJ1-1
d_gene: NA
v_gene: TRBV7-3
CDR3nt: TGTGCCAGCAGCGAAGGGGTCAACACTGAAGCTTTCTTT
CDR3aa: CASSEGVNTEAFF

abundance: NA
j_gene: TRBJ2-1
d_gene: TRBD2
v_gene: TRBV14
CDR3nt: TGTGCCAGCAGCCAATGGGGACTAGCGGGAAACAATGAGCAGTTCTTC
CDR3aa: CASSQWGLAGNNEQFF

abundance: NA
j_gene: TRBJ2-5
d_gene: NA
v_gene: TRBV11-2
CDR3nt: TGTGCCAGCAGCCTCGCCGGGACTTTGCAAGAGACCCAGTACTTC
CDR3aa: CASSLAGTLQETQYF

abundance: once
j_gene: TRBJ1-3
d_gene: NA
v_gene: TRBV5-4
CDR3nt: TGTGCCAGCAGCTTGGACGGTCGCTCTGGAAACACCATATATTTT
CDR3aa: CASSLDGRSGNTIYF

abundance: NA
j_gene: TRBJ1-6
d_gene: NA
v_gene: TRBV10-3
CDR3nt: TGTGCCATCAGCACAGGGAATTCACCCCTCCACTTT
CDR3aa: CAISTGNSPLHF

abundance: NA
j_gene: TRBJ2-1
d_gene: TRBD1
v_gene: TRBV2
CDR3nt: TGTGCCAGCAGGGGACAGGTCTACAATGAGCAGTTCTTC
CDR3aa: CASRGQVYNEQFF

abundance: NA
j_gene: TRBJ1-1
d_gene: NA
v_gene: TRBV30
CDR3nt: TGTGCCTGGAGTCCTGGAGTGGGGGCTTTCTTT
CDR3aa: CAWSPGVGAFF

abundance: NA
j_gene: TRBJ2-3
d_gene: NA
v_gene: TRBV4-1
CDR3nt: TGCGCCAGCAGCCAAGCTTCGGACGCGACCGTAAATACGCAGTATTTT
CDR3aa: CASSQASDATVNTQYF

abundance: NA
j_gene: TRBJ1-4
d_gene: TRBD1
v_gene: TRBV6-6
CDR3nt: TGTGCCAGCAGTCGGACAGGATCCAATGAAAAACTGTTTTTT
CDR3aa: CASSRTGSNEKLFF

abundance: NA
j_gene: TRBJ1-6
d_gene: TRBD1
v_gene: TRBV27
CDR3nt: TGTGCCAGCAGTTTTTACCAGGGGGCGCGGGATTCACCCCTCCACTTT
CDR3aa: CASSFYQGARDSPLHF

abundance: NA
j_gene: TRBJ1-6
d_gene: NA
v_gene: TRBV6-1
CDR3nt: TGTGCCAGCAGCCCCCGGGACAAGGATAATTCACCCCTCCACTTT
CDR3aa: CASSPRDKDNSPLHF

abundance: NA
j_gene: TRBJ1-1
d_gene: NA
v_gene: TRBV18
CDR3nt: TGTGCCAGCTCACTTGACACGAACACTGAAGCTTTCTTT
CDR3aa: CASSLDTNTEAFF